This T cell receptor beta chain emerged from a study of cytomegalovirus exposure and HLA in healthy donors. PCR employed 60 Vbeta and 13 Jbeta primers. Method: immunoSEQ multiplex PCR; TCRdb's copy keeps in-frame clones and lacks some. The sample has 100,000 to 150,000 clones; around 80% are singletons. The source of this sequence is a man aged 25-45 years in good health and CMV-seropositive. Sequenced: PBMCs.

CDR3 nucleotide sequence: TGTGCCAGCAGCCCAAGCCCCACCCCAGATACGCAGTATTTT. This translates into CASSPSPTPDTQYF. V gene TRBV7-3 combines with J gene TRBJ2-3; D ambiguous. Germline V gene sequence: CDR1 SGHTA, CDR2 FQGTGA. This CDR3 region has 14 residues. Trimming took off 5 bases at V and 4 bases at J, with 13 bases between the two ends.